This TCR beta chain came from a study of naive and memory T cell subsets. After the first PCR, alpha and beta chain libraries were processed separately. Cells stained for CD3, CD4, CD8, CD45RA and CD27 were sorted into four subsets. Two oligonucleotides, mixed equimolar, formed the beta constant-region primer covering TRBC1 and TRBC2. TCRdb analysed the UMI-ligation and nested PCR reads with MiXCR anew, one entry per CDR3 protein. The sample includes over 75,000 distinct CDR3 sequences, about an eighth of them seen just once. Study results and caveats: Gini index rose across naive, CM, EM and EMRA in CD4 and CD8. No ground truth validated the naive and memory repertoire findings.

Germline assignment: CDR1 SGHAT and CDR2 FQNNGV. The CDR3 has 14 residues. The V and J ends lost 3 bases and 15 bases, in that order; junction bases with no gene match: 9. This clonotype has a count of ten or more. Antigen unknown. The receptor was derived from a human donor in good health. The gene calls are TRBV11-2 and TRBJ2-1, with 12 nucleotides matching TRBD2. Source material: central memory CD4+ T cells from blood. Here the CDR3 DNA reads TGTGCCAGCAGCTTGGCTAGCGGGAGGGCCGATTGGTTCTTC. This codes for CASSLASGRADWFF.